Reported below is one TCR beta chain. CDR1 is SGHRS and CDR2 is YFSETQ in the germline V gene. V was clipped by 0 bases and J by 4 bases, with 15 bases between them. The CDR3 totals 16 residues. The sample originates from a study of blood T cell repertoires in COVID-19. Background on the study: The United States, Italy and Spain were the sources of the acute and convalescent COVID-19 samples. The cDNA or gDNA used as material had been derived from T cells, B-cell-depleted T cells, or PBMCs.

Source study methods: Amplification of reference gene primers was used by the study to estimate nucleated cell counts. Repertoires were generated with immunoSEQ multiplex PCR, while TCRdb's copy carries only in-frame clones and drops some. V, J and clone size reflect that table, while D and trimming were determined from the DNA. Of around 120,000 clones listed, roughly nine tenths are singletons. The V gene is TRBV5-1, the J gene TRBJ2-3; D perhaps matches TRBD2 (5 bases). This receptor was obtained from a man between 65 and 80 years old who had recovered from COVID-19. Sequencing input: peripheral blood. CDR3 protein: CASSLGTIGGADTQYF. For the CDR3, the DNA is TGCGCCAGCAGCTTGGGGACGATTGGAGGAGCAGATACGCAGTATTTT. Drawing the rest from reference TRBV5-1 and TRBJ2-3, the complete variable domain is KAGVTQTPRYLIKTRGQQVTLSCSPISGHRSVSWYQQTPGQGLQFLFEYFSETQRNKGNFPGRFSGRQFSNSRSEMNVSTLELGDSALYLCASSLGTIGGADTQYFGPGTRLTVL.